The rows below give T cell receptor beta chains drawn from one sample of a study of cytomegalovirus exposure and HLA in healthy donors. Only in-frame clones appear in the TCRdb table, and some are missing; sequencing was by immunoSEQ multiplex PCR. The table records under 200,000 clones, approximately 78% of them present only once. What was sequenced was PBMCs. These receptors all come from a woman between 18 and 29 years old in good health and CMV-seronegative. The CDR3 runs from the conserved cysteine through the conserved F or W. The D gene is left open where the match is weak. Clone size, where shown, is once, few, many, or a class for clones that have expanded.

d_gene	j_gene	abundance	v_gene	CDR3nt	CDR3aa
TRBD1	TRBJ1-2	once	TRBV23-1	TGCGCCAGCAGTCAAACACCGACAGGGGGGCTTGATGGCTACACCTTC	CASSQTPTGGLDGYTF
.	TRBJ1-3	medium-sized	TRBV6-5	TGTGCCAGCAGTTATACAGGAAGCTCTGGAAACACCATATATTTT	CASSYTGSSGNTIYF
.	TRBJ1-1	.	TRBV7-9	TGTGCCAGCAGAAGTCCTAGAATTTTGAACACTGAAGCTTTCTTT	CASRSPRILNTEAFF
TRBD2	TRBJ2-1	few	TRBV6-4	TGTGCCAGCAGTTTAACTAGCGGGGCCTACAATGAGCAGTTCTTC	CASSLTSGAYNEQFF
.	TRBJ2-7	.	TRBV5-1	TGCGCCAGCAGCTGGGGGCCAGTATCGATTAGCTCCTACGAGCAGTACTTC	CASSWGPVSISSYEQYF
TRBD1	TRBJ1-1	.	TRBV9	TGTGCCAGCAGCGGCCAGACAGGGGGCAATTCGGCTGAAGCTTTCTTT	CASSGQTGGNSAEAFF
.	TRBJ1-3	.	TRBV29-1	TGCAGCGTTGCACAGAGCTCTGGAAACACCATATATTTT	CSVAQSSGNTIYF
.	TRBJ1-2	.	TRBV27	TGTGCCAGCAGTTTGGGCGGGGTTGGGGCCTATGGCTACACCTTC	CASSLGGVGAYGYTF
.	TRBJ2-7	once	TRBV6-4	TGTGCCAGCAGTGAAGGGCCGGGGAGTTACGAGCAGTACTTC	CASSEGPGSYEQYF
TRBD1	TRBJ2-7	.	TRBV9	TGTGCCAGCAGCGCGGGGGGACAGGGGGCATACGAGCAGTACTTC	CASSAGGQGAYEQYF
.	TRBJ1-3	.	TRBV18	TGTGCCAGCTCACATTCCCCGCCGCGCTCTGGAAACACCATATATTTT	CASSHSPPRSGNTIYF
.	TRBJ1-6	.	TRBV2	TGTGCCAGCAACCCAACAGGGACCGGTAATTCACCCCTCCACTTT	CASNPTGTGNSPLHF
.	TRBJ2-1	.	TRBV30	TGTGCCTGGAGTGTACTTGGACTCCCGGGAAATGAGCAGTTCTTC	CAWSVLGLPGNEQFF
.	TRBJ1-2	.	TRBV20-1	TGCAGTGCACAGGATAACTATGGCTACACCTTC	CSAQDNYGYTF
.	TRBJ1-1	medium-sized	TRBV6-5	TGTGCCAGCAGTTACTCGTCAGAGAACACTGAAGCTTTCTTT	CASSYSSENTEAFF
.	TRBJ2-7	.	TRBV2	TGTGCCAGCCGGAGGGAGTCTCAGGATTACGAGCAGTACTTC	CASRRESQDYEQYF
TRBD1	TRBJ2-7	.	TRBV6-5	TGTGCCAGCAGTTACGACGGGACAGGGATGCGCGAGCAGTACTTC	CASSYDGTGMREQYF
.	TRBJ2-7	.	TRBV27	TGTGCCAGCAGTTGGTCGGGGGAGCAGTACTTC	CASSWSGEQYF
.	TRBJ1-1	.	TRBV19	TGTGCCAGTGCTAATCCCACAGGGCATCGGAACACTGAAGCTTTCTTT	CASANPTGHRNTEAFF
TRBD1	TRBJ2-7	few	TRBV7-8	TGTGCCAGCAGCTTTGACCCCCAAGGGACAGGGGGCCGTCAGTACTTC	CASSFDPQGTGGRQYF
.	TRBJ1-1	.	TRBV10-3	TGTGCCATCAGTGAGTTACCACTGGGAGAGGGCACTGAAGCTTTCTTT	CAISELPLGEGTEAFF
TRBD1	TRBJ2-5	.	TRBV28	TGTGCCAGCAGTCAGGACAGGGTCGGTCAAGAGACCCAGTACTTC	CASSQDRVGQETQYF
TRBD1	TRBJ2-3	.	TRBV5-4	TGTGCCAGCAGCTTGATCGGACAGGGGTCAGATACGCAGTATTTT	CASSLIGQGSDTQYF
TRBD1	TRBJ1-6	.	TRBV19	TGTGCCAGTGGACAGGACATCAGCAATTCACCCCTCCACTTT	CASGQDISNSPLHF
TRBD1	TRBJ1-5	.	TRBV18	TGTGCCAGCTCACCACCAAACGAGGGACAGGGTAAACCCCAGCATTTT	CASSPPNEGQGKPQHF
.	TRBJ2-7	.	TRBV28	TGTGCCAGCAGTTTATACGGCCGGGACTCCTCCTACGAGCAGTACTTC	CASSLYGRDSSYEQYF
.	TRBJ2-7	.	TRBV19	TGTGCCAGTAGTATACCGGGGGCCTACGAGCAGTACTTC	CASSIPGAYEQYF
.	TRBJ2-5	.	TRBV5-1	TGCGCCAGCAGCTGGACTTCCCAAGAGACCCAGTACTTC	CASSWTSQETQYF
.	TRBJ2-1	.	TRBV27	TGTGCCAGCAGTCCGAACCGGAACGGAGACAATGAGCAGTTCTTC	CASSPNRNGDNEQFF
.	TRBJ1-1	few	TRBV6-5	TGTGCCAGCAGAACAACGGGACTTTCCTTCTTT	CASRTTGLSFF
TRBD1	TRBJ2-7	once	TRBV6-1	TGTGCCAGCAGTGACCCGGGACAGGATATCTACGAGCAGTACTTC	CASSDPGQDIYEQYF
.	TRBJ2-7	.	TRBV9	TGTGCCAGCAGCCCGGCCGGGACATGGGACGAGCAGTACTTC	CASSPAGTWDEQYF
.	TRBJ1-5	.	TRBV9	TGTGCCAGCAGCGTAGATAGTGAGGTGGGTCAGCCCCAGCATTTT	CASSVDSEVGQPQHF
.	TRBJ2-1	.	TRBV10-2	TGCGCCAGCAGTGAAACCCAGATTTACACCTACAATGAGCAGTTCTTC	CASSETQIYTYNEQFF
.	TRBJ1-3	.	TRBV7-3	TGTGCCAGCAGCTTAGCCGGCCACCGGGGGAACACCATATATTTT	CASSLAGHRGNTIYF
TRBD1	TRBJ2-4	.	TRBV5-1	TGCGCCAGCAGCTTGGGGACAGGGATCCCAGCCCAGTACTTC	CASSLGTGIPAQYF